This TCR beta chain emerged from a study of beta chain features in type 1 diabetes. Worth noting for this clone: Its antigen is not identified.

Study outcomes and limitations: Patients with type 1 diabetes showed fewer VDJ junction insertions and more deletions.

Reverse transcribing all isolated RNA meant expressed TCRB transcripts were sequenced. Generated by immunoSEQ multiplex PCR, the TCRdb table keeps only in-frame clones and is missing some. The repertoire holds about 250,000 clones, with 14% as singletons. The CDR3 extends over 17 amino acids. V was cut by 4 bases and J by 0 bases, with 18 bases left in between. In germline, CDR1 is MNHEY, CDR2 SMNVEV (reference sequence). Sequencing input: naive CD4+ T cells from blood. This TCR was sampled from a woman aged 40 to 50 in good health. The gene calls are TRBV27 and TRBJ2-5; tentatively, D is TRBD1 (5 bases). CDR3 residues: CASSSAVGRAYQETQYF. The CDR3 nucleotides are TGTGCCAGCAGTTCCGCGGTGGGCAGGGCGTACCAAGAGACCCAGTACTTC.